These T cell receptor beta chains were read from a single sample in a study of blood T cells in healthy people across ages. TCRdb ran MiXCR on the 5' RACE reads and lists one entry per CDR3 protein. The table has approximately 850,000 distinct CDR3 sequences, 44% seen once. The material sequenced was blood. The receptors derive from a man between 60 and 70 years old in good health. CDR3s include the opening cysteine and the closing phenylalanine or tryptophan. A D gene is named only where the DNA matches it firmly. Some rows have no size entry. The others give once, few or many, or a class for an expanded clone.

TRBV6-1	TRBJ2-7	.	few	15	CASSEEYYRNYEQYF	TGTGCCAGCAGTGAAGAATACTACCGAAACTACGAGCAGTACTTC
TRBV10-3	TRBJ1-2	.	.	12	CAISGEGHGYTF	TGTGCCATCAGTGGCGAAGGCCATGGCTACACCTTC
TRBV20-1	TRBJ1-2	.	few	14	CSASPRPITGGYTF	TGCAGTGCTAGTCCTCGCCCTATTACTGGGGGCTACACCTTC
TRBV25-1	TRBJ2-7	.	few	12	CASSERQYEQYF	TGTGCCAGCAGTGAACGACAGTACGAGCAGTACTTC
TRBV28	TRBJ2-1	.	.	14	CASRLPKLPWRTFF	TGTGCCAGCAGGTTACCTAAGCTACCGTGGAGAACGTTCTTC
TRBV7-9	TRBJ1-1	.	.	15	CASSLADGTNTEAFF	TGTGCCAGCAGCTTAGCGGACGGAACTAACACTGAAGCTTTCTTT
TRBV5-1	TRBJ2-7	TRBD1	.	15	CASSLEGQGYNEQYF	TGCGCCAGCAGCTTGGAAGGACAGGGGTACAATGAGCAGTACTTC
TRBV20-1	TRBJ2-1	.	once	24	CSARRPFGGGYGKDYSRITNEQFF	TGCAGTGCTAGAAGGCCCTTTGGTGGGGGCTACGGAAAGGATTACAGTCGCATTACAAATGAGCAGTTCTTC
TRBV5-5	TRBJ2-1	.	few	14	CASSSPRGDNEQFF	TGTGCCAGCAGCTCGCCGCGGGGAGACAATGAGCAGTTCTTC
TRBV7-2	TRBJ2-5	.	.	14	CASSSRPDGGTQYF	TGTGCCAGCAGCTCTAGACCGGACGGGGGGACCCAGTACTTC
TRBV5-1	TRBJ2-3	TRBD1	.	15	CASSLEGQPWDTQYF	TGCGCCAGCAGCTTGGAGGGACAGCCGTGGGATACGCAGTATTTT
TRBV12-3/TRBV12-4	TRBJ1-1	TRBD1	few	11	CASSPGGSSFF	TGTGCCAGCAGCCCAGGGGGCAGTTCTTTCTTT
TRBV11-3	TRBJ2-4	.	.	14	CASSFGGGADIQYF	TGTGCCAGCAGCTTTGGGGGCGGGGCTGACATTCAGTACTTC
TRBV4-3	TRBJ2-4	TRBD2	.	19	CASSQDPSGTLRAKNIQYF	TGCGCCAGCAGCCAAGATCCTAGCGGGACCCTCCGGGCCAAAAACATTCAGTACTTC
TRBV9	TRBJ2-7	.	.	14	CASSTGTEGYEQYF	TGTGCCAGCTCTACCGGGACCGAGGGCTACGAGCAGTACTTC
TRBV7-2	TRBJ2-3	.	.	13	CASSPLVIDTQYF	TGTGCCAGCAGCCCCCTGGTTATAGATACGCAGTATTTT
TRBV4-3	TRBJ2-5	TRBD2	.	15	CASSHGTSGQETQYF	TGCGCCAGCAGCCATGGGACTAGCGGCCAAGAGACCCAGTACTTC
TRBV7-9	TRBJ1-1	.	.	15	CASSLPRTPNTEAFF	TGTGCCAGCAGCTTACCCCGGACACCTAACACTGAAGCTTTCTTT
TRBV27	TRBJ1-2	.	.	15	CASSLGGTGGRGYTF	TGTGCCAGCAGTTTAGGGGGAACAGGAGGACGGGGCTACACCTTC
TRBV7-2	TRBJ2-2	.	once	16	CASSPRGLANTGELFF	TGTGCCAGCAGCCCCAGGGGACTCGCGAACACCGGGGAGCTGTTTTTT
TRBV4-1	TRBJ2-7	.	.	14	CASSQRDRGNEQYF	TGCGCCAGCAGCCAACGGGACCGGGGGAACGAGCAGTACTTC
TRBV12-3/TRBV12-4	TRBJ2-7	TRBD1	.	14	CASRTGQGSYEQYF	TGTGCCAGCAGAACTGGACAGGGATCCTACGAGCAGTACTTC
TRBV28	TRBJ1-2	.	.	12	CASLAGSYGYTF	TGTGCCAGCCTAGCCGGGAGCTATGGCTACACCTTC
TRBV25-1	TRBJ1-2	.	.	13	CASRRGDDYGYTF	TGTGCCAGTCGCCGGGGGGATGACTATGGCTACACCTTC
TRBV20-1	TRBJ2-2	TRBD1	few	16	CSASGQGALYTGELFF	TGCAGTGCATCGGGACAGGGGGCTCTATACACCGGGGAGCTGTTTTTT
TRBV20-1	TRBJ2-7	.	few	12	CSAGAGAYEQYF	TGCAGTGCCGGGGCAGGTGCCTACGAGCAGTACTTC
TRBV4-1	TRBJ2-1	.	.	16	CASSRDLGGLGNEQFF	TGCGCCAGCAGCCGAGATCTTGGGGGTCTTGGCAATGAGCAGTTCTTC
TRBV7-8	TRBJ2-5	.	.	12	CASSLDPVVQYF	TGTGCCAGCAGCCTAGACCCAGTTGTGCAGTACTTC
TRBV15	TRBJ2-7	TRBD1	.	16	CATSRDYRGAYNEQYF	TGTGCCACCAGCAGAGATTACAGGGGGGCATACAATGAGCAGTACTTC
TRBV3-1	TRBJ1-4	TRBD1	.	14	CASSHQGVGQGLFF	TGTGCCAGCAGCCATCAGGGGGTTGGGCAAGGACTGTTTTTT
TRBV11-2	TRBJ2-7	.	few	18	CASSRFGAGAKGSYEQYF	TGTGCCAGCAGCCGGTTTGGGGCGGGGGCCAAAGGGTCCTACGAGCAGTACTTC
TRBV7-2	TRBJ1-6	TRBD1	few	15	CASSPVTGGGSPLHF	TGTGCCAGCTCCCCTGTGACAGGGGGTGGTTCACCCCTCCACTTT
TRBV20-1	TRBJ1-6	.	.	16	CSARPPGGTQGSPLHF	TGCAGTGCTAGGCCCCCTGGCGGAACCCAGGGGTCACCCCTCCACTTT
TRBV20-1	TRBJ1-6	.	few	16	CSARRGIQTTNSPLHF	TGCAGTGCTAGACGCGGCATCCAGACGACGAATTCACCCCTCCACTTT
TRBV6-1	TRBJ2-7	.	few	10	CASKDYEQYF	TGTGCCAGCAAAGACTACGAGCAGTACTTC
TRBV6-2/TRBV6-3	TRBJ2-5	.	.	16	CASSSPHSRGYNEQYF	TGTGCCAGCAGTTCACCCCACAGTAGGGGTTACAATGAGCAGTACTTC
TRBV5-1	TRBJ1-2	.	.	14	CASRARGADYGYTF	TGCGCCAGCAGAGCTCGCGGGGCGGACTATGGCTACACCTTC
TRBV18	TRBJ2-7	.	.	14	CASSPESQVHEQYF	TGTGCCAGCTCACCAGAATCACAGGTACACGAGCAGTACTTC
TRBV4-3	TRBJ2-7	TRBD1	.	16	CASSQGVLDRAYEQYF	TGCGCCAGCAGCCAAGGGGTCTTGGACAGGGCTTACGAGCAGTACTTC
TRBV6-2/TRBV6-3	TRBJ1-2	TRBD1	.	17	CASSYYYSQGADGGYTF	TGTGCCAGCAGTTACTACTACTCCCAGGGGGCGGACGGTGGCTACACCTTC
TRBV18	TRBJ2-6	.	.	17	CTSSPVPGNSGANVLTF	TGTACCAGCTCACCAGTCCCGGGGAACTCTGGGGCCAACGTCCTGACTTTC
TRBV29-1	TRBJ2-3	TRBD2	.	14	CSVESSGGIGTQYF	TGCAGCGTTGAATCTAGCGGGGGAATAGGTACGCAGTATTTT